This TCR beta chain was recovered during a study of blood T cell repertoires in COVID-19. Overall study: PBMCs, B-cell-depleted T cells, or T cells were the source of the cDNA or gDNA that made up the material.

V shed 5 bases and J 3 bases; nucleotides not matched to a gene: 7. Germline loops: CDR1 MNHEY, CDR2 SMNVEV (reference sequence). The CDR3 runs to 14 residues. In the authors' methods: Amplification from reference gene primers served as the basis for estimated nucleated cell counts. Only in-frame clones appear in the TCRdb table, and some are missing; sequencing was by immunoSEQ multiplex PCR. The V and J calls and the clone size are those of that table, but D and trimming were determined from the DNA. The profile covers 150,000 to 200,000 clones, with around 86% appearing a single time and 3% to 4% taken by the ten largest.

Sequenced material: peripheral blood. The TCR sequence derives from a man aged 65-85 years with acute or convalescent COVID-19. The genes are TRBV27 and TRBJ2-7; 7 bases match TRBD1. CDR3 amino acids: CASSPRDSYYEQYF. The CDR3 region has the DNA TGTGCCAGCAGTCCGAGGGACAGTTACTACGAGCAGTACTTC.